These T cell receptor beta chains were read from a single sample in a study of blood T cell repertoires in COVID-19. Here immunoSEQ multiplex PCR was the method, and the copy in TCRdb shows in-frame clones only, minus some. The table lists roughly 50,000 clones, 90% of them singletons, with 8% to 9% in the top ten. Sequencing used peripheral blood. The receptor set was obtained from a middle-aged woman with active COVID-19. The CDR3 runs from the conserved cysteine through the conserved F or W. The D gene is left open where the match is weak. The size field is filled for only some rows; it gives once, few, many or a size class.

D,J,size,V,DNA,CDR3
NA,TRBJ1-1,once,TRBV19,TGTGCCAGTAGTAAACAGGGAAGGGGTAACACTGAAGCTTTCTTT,CASSKQGRGNTEAFF
NA,TRBJ1-1,NA,TRBV4-1,TGCGCCAGCAGCCAAGGAGAGCGTCGCACTGAAGCTTTCTTT,CASSQGERRTEAFF
TRBD1,TRBJ2-5,NA,TRBV18,TGTGCCAGCTCACCAGCCTCCCGGGACAGGGAGGGAGAGACCCAGTACTTC,CASSPASRDREGETQYF
TRBD1,TRBJ2-7,once,TRBV5-6,TGTGCCAGCAGCTATATAGACGACAGGGGTCCCTACGAGCAGTACTTC,CASSYIDDRGPYEQYF
TRBD2,TRBJ2-5,NA,TRBV29-1,TGCAGCGTTGGTTTGCAGAGACTAATAGCGGGGTTGAAGACCCAGTACTTC,CSVGLQRLIAGLKTQYF
TRBD1,TRBJ2-1,NA,TRBV19,TGTGCCAGTAGTATTTGGCGCCAGGGACAGAACAATGAGCAGTTCTTC,CASSIWRQGQNNEQFF
NA,TRBJ1-1,NA,TRBV19,TGTGCCAGTAGTCGTAAAGGGACATCAGGGACTGAAGCTTTCTTT,CASSRKGTSGTEAFF
NA,TRBJ2-7,NA,TRBV10-1,TGCGCCAGCAGTCCAGGGGTTCGGCGGTACGAGCAGTACTTC,CASSPGVRRYEQYF
NA,TRBJ2-3,NA,TRBV2,TGTGCCAGCAATGTTCAACTTAGCACAGATACGCAGTATTTT,CASNVQLSTDTQYF
TRBD1,TRBJ2-7,few,TRBV7-8,TGTGCCAGCAGCTTAGTCAGGGGGCTCCCTCTACGCGAGCAGTACTTC,CASSLVRGLPLREQYF
TRBD1,TRBJ2-7,NA,TRBV19,TGTGCCAGTAGTATAGAGCAGGGGGTCTACGAGCAGTACTTC,CASSIEQGVYEQYF
NA,TRBJ2-7,NA,TRBV11-3,TGTGCCAGCAGCCGGACTGACTCCTACGAGCAGTACTTC,CASSRTDSYEQYF
NA,TRBJ1-4,NA,TRBV9,TGTGCCAGCAGCCTAATGGGGGCAGCGAATGAAAAACTGTTTTTT,CASSLMGAANEKLFF
NA,TRBJ1-6,NA,TRBV5-6,TGTGCCAGCAGCCCCGGACAGTATAATTCACCCCTCCACTTT,CASSPGQYNSPLHF
NA,TRBJ1-2,NA,TRBV19,TGTGCCAGTAGTATTGGCAGGGAATCTCACTATGGCTACACCTTC,CASSIGRESHYGYTF
TRBD2,TRBJ2-1,NA,TRBV7-8,TGTGCCAGCAGCCCAACTAGCGGGGGGGCCTATGAGCAGTTCTTC,CASSPTSGGAYEQFF
TRBD2,TRBJ2-5,NA,TRBV15,TGTGCCGCCGGGACTAGCGAGGAGACCCAGTACTTC,CAAGTSEETQYF
TRBD2,TRBJ2-5,NA,TRBV11-3,TGTGCCAGCAGCCCCCGCGGCGGGGGTCCCCAAGAGACCCAGTACTTC,CASSPRGGGPQETQYF
TRBD2,TRBJ2-1,NA,TRBV6-6,TGTGCCAGCAGTTACTCGCGGGGGGGCTTAGATGAGCAGTTCTTC,CASSYSRGGLDEQFF
NA,TRBJ1-1,NA,TRBV29-1,TGCAGCGTTGGGACCGGGGGCACTGAAGCTTTCTTT,CSVGTGGTEAFF
TRBD2,TRBJ2-1,NA,TRBV6-2/TRBV6-3,TGTGCCAGCAGTAGAGGGACTAGCGTCGTTGGACGGTTCTTC,CASSRGTSVVGRFF
NA,TRBJ1-1,NA,TRBV19,TGTGCCAGTAGTACGATACAGGGAAACACTGAAGCTTTCTTT,CASSTIQGNTEAFF
TRBD2,TRBJ2-2,NA,TRBV11-3,TGTGCCAGCAGCAGGGCGGGGGGCGCCACCGGGGAGCTGTTTTTT,CASSRAGGATGELFF
NA,TRBJ2-2,NA,TRBV19,TGTGCCAGTAGTATAAAATGGGCCTCCAGCTCCGGGGAGCTGTTTTTT,CASSIKWASSSGELFF
TRBD1,TRBJ1-6,NA,TRBV7-6,TGTGCCAGCAGCCACAGCAGGGGGGATTCACCCCTCCACTTT,CASSHSRGDSPLHF
TRBD2,TRBJ2-3,NA,TRBV7-2,TGTGCCAGCAGTCTATATAGCGGGGGAGGCACAGATACGCAGTATTTT,CASSLYSGGGTDTQYF
TRBD1,TRBJ2-6,NA,TRBV2,TGTGCCAGCAGGGAGACAGGGGCCGGGGCCAACGTCCTGACTTTC,CASRETGAGANVLTF